This is a list of T cell receptor beta chains from one sample in a study of graft-versus-host responses after intestinal transplantation. No antigen has been assigned to these receptors. Assay: immunoSEQ multiplex PCR; the TCRdb copy retains only in-frame clones and omits some. The table records around 100,000 clones, roughly 87% of them present only once. Source: unstimulated CD4+ T cells sorted from spleen or lymph node cells, taken before transplant. The source is a human donor who was the organ donor for an intestinal transplant. The CDR3 runs from the conserved cysteine through the conserved F or W. A D gene is named only where the DNA matches it firmly. Where a row states a size, it is once, few, many or the class of an expanded clone; other rows omit it.

d_gene	v_gene	j_gene	abundance	CDR3aa	CDR3nt
.	TRBV7-8	TRBJ1-1	.	CASSLLPRTEAFF	TGTGCCAGCAGCCTTCTTCCTCGGACTGAAGCTTTCTTT
.	TRBV15	TRBJ1-1	.	CATSRDGIMGTEAFF	TGTGCCACCAGCAGAGACGGCATTATGGGCACTGAAGCTTTCTTT
TRBD2	TRBV10-3	TRBJ2-3	.	CAISDLGGTGGPDTQYF	TGTGCCATCAGTGATTTAGGGGGTACGGGGGGGCCGGATACGCAGTATTTT
.	TRBV5-1	TRBJ1-2	.	CASSPMTVNYGYTF	TGCGCCAGCAGCCCCATGACAGTAAACTATGGCTACACCTTC
TRBD2	TRBV5-1	TRBJ2-1	.	CASSPGGGAPGPYNEQFF	TGCGCCAGCAGCCCGGGCGGGGGGGCGCCGGGACCATACAATGAGCAGTTCTTC
.	TRBV5-1	TRBJ1-1	.	CASRGTTIPNTEAFF	TGCGCCAGCAGAGGGACTACAATACCGAACACTGAAGCTTTCTTT
.	TRBV5-8	TRBJ2-5	.	CASSLARGWQETQYF	TGTGCCAGCAGCTTGGCGAGGGGATGGCAAGAGACCCAGTACTTC
TRBD1	TRBV5-1	TRBJ1-5	.	CASSTGDSNQPQHF	TGCGCCAGTTCGACAGGGGATAGCAATCAGCCCCAGCATTTT
TRBD1	TRBV10-3	TRBJ1-2	few	CAISAGQIYGYTF	TGTGCCATCAGTGCGGGACAGATATATGGCTACACCTTC
.	TRBV28	TRBJ2-7	.	CASSSPGLPYEQYF	TGTGCCAGCAGCTCCCCCGGCCTCCCTTACGAGCAGTACTTC
.	TRBV18	TRBJ1-6	few	CASSPSDGGNSPLHF	TGTGCCAGCTCACCAAGTGACGGAGGGAATTCACCCCTCCACTTT
.	TRBV6-1	TRBJ1-2	few	CASSEKSGWAGNYTF	TGTGCCAGCAGTGAAAAGAGTGGGTGGGCAGGGAACTACACCTTC
.	TRBV30	TRBJ1-1	.	CAWSRSEAFF	TGTGCCTGGAGTAGGTCTGAAGCTTTCTTT
.	TRBV7-7	TRBJ2-5	.	CASSPPRNTGSETQYF	TGTGCCAGCAGCCCCCCCCGTAATACAGGTTCAGAGACCCAGTACTTC
.	TRBV6-5	TRBJ2-7	.	CASSRDRSSYEQYF	TGTGCCAGCAGTCGTGACAGGAGCTCCTACGAGCAGTACTTC
.	TRBV28	TRBJ2-7	.	CASSTPGQGSLVEQYF	TGTGCCAGCAGTACCCCTGGGCAGGGGTCTCTTGTCGAGCAGTACTTC
.	TRBV6-1	TRBJ1-4	.	CASSEGLAGGHEKLFF	TGTGCCAGCAGTGAAGGGCTGGCGGGGGGACATGAAAAACTGTTTTTT
.	TRBV7-6	TRBJ1-3	.	CASKQGTGNTIYF	TGTGCCAGTAAGCAGGGGACTGGAAACACCATATATTTT
.	TRBV6-1	TRBJ1-5	.	CASSEGGYQPQHF	TGTGCCAGCAGTGAAGGGGGATATCAGCCCCAGCATTTT
.	TRBV6-1	TRBJ1-2	.	CASSGREGPFVYGYTF	TGTGCCAGCAGTGGTCGGGAGGGGCCCTTTGTATATGGCTACACCTTC
.	TRBV28	TRBJ2-7	once	CATDRGLGNAYEQYF	TGTGCCACCGACAGGGGACTAGGAAACGCCTACGAGCAGTACTTC
TRBD2	TRBV19	TRBJ2-7	.	CASTESGGSSYEQYF	TGTGCCAGTACCGAAAGCGGGGGCAGCTCCTACGAGCAGTACTTC
TRBD1	TRBV5-1	TRBJ2-2	.	CASSFLTGDPGELFF	TGCGCCAGCAGCTTTTTGACAGGGGATCCCGGGGAGCTGTTTTTT
TRBD2	TRBV5-1	TRBJ2-3	.	CASSPLAGGTIRTQYF	TGCGCCAGCAGTCCTCTAGCGGGGGGGACTATTAGGACGCAGTATTTT
TRBD1	TRBV28	TRBJ1-1	.	CASRIQGAVTEAFF	TGTGCCAGCAGAATACAGGGGGCCGTCACTGAAGCTTTCTTT
.	TRBV2	TRBJ2-7	.	CATTGRGYEQYF	TGTGCCACAACAGGGAGGGGGTACGAGCAGTACTTC
TRBD1	TRBV7-2	TRBJ1-5	few	CASSPGQASNQPQHF	TGTGCCAGCAGCCCTGGACAGGCCAGCAATCAGCCCCAGCATTTT
.	TRBV5-1	TRBJ1-4	.	CASSLDPNEKLFF	TGCGCCAGCAGCTTGGATCCTAATGAAAAACTGTTTTTT
.	TRBV7-9	TRBJ1-2	.	CASSFPRGGMPHYGYTF	TGTGCCAGCAGCTTTCCTAGGGGGGGTATGCCCCATTATGGCTACACCTTC
TRBD1	TRBV19	TRBJ2-1	.	CASTKGQGMVNNEQFF	TGTGCCAGTACCAAAGGACAGGGTATGGTGAACAATGAGCAGTTCTTC
.	TRBV6-1	TRBJ2-5	.	CASSLTIGQETQYF	TGTGCCAGCAGTCTTACTATCGGTCAAGAGACCCAGTACTTC
TRBD1	TRBV19	TRBJ1-2	.	CASKGQGLSYGYTF	TGTGCCAGTAAAGGACAGGGCTTATCATATGGCTACACCTTC
TRBD1	TRBV5-5	TRBJ1-1	.	CASSLRDRTLMNTEAFF	TGTGCCAGCAGCTTGAGGGACAGGACTCTCATGAACACTGAAGCTTTCTTT
.	TRBV6-4	TRBJ2-5	.	CASSDSRSSRDEETQYF	TGTGCCAGCAGTGACTCGAGGTCTAGCAGGGATGAAGAGACCCAGTACTTC
.	TRBV6-1	TRBJ1-1	.	CASSGTPTLTVGDTEAFF	TGTGCCAGCAGTGGGACACCGACACTTACTGTCGGGGACACTGAAGCTTTCTTT
.	TRBV6-1	TRBJ2-7	once	CASSWGATPYEQYF	TGTGCCAGCAGCTGGGGCGCAACCCCCTACGAGCAGTACTTC
.	TRBV6-1	TRBJ2-1	.	CASLYSRVGEQFF	TGTGCCAGCTTATACAGTCGGGTTGGGGAGCAGTTCTTC
TRBD1	TRBV9	TRBJ1-1	.	CASSTMTGGTEAFF	TGTGCCAGCAGTACGATGACAGGGGGCACTGAAGCTTTCTTT
.	TRBV6-1	TRBJ1-1	.	CASRQGLNTEAFF	TGTGCCAGCAGACAGGGATTGAACACTGAAGCTTTCTTT